These 32 T cell receptor beta chains were sequenced from one sample in a study of early T cells in non-severe SARS-CoV-2 infection. TCRdb passed the 5' RACE reads through MiXCR, listing each CDR3 protein once. The sample records 25,000 to 30,000 distinct CDR3 sequences, about 4.2% being singletons. Sequencing used whole blood. The receptor set was obtained from an adult who was a healthcare worker with PCR-confirmed SARS-CoV-2 infection or an uninfected control (not recorded which).

The J gene is TRBJ2-2, the V gene TRBV7-8, with D tentatively TRBD1 (5 bases). Germline V lookup: CDR1 SGHVS, CDR2 FQNEAQ. The V and J ends lost 0 bases and 7 bases respectively, with 12 bases between them. This CDR3 is 15 amino acids long. Written as DNA, the CDR3 is TGTGCCAGCAGCTTAGCGGACGTAGGGGTCGGGGAGCTGTTTTTT. Amino acids: CASSLADVGVGELFF.

V gene TRBV28 combines with J gene TRBJ1-2; 7 nucleotides align to TRBD1. The CDR3 extends over 16 amino acids. V lost 3 bases, J lost 3 bases, and 10 bases stayed unmatched. Per the germline V gene, CDR1 is MDHEN and CDR2 is SYDVKM. CDR3 region: CASSFNRGRAYYGYTF. CDR3 sequence (DNA): TGTGCCAGCAGTTTTAACAGGGGTCGGGCGTACTATGGCTACACCTTC.

In this sample, this clonotype turned up many times. The genes are TRBV10-1 and TRBJ1-6; D ambiguous. This CDR3 contains 15 residues. Germline assignment: CDR1 WNHNN and CDR2 SYGVQD (reference sequence). V was cut by 4 bases and J by 5 bases, with 12 bases left in between. In nucleotides, the CDR3 is TGCGCCAGCAGTGCGAGTCGACAAAATAATTCACCCCTCCACTTT. Protein: CASSASRQNNSPLHF.

This clonotype occurred a few times. CDR3 nucleotides: TGCAGTGCTAGGGGGATTTGGGACCAAGAGACCCAGTACTTC. This encodes CSARGIWDQETQYF. The chain uses TRBV20-1 and TRBJ2-5, with unresolved D. The CDR3 has 14 amino acids. Germline CDR1 is DFQATT and CDR2 is SNEGSKA (reference sequence). The V gene lost 3 bases and the J gene lost 0 bases, with 11 bases spanning the gap.

V gene TRBV4-2 combines with J gene TRBJ1-4; D may be TRBD1 (5 bases). V gave up 0 bases and J gave up 7 bases, with 9 bases separating them. CDR3 length equals 14 residues. Germline CDR1 reads LGHNA; CDR2 reads YNFKEQ. In DNA form, the CDR3 reads TGTGCCAGCAGCCAAGATATTGGGGCTGAAAAACTGTTTTTT. Amino acid sequence: CASSQDIGAEKLFF.

Ten or more counts support this clonotype. The rearrangement joins TRBV4-2 to TRBJ2-6; D might be TRBD1 (6 bases). This CDR3 is 16 amino acids long. The germline gives CDR1 LGHNA, CDR2 YNFKEQ. Trimming pared 0 bases from V and 2 bases from J, leaving 8 bases between. The CDR3, as DNA: TGTGCCAGCAGCCAAGAACAGGGCGCTGGGGCCAACGTCCTGACTTTC. Amino acid sequence: CASSQEQGAGANVLTF.

This clonotype was counted ten times or more. The chain recombines TRBV7-2 with TRBJ2-1; 10 nucleotides agree with TRBD1. The length of the CDR3 is 15 residues. Germline CDR1 reads SGHTA; CDR2 reads FQGNSA. V trimming: 3 bases; J trimming: 5 bases; junction bases outside the gene matches: 4. CDR3 sequence reads: CASSLGTGVNNEQFF. As DNA, the CDR3 is TGTGCCAGCAGCTTGGGGACAGGGGTGAACAATGAGCAGTTCTTC.

This clonotype was seen repeatedly, ten times or more. The chain couples TRBV5-1 to TRBJ2-1; a possible D gene is TRBD2 (6 bases). The CDR3 contains 17 residues. Looked up from germline, CDR1 is SGHRS and CDR2 is YFSETQ. Trimming pared 0 bases from V and 3 bases from J, leaving 16 bases between. The CDR3 region has the DNA TGCGCCAGCAGCTTGGGGGCAGGAGGGAATGGCTACAATGAGCAGTTCTTC. Protein: CASSLGAGGNGYNEQFF. Variable domain in full (rest from reference TRBV5-1 and TRBJ2-1): KAGVTQTPRYLIKTRGQQVTLSCSPISGHRSVSWYQQTPGQGLQFLFEYFSETQRNKGNFPGRFSGRQFSNSRSEMNVSTLELGDSALYLCASSLGAGGNGYNEQFFGPGTRLTVL.

This clonotype has a count of ten or more. The chain is built from TRBV12-3 or TRBV12-4 and TRBJ1-5; 7 bases map to TRBD1. The CDR3 extends over 13 amino acids. V was pared by 5 bases and J by 7 bases, with 5 bases of the junction left unmatched. DNA for the CDR3: TGTGCCAGCAGTAACCAGGGGGACCAGCCCCAGCATTTT. This encodes CASSNQGDQPQHF.

CDR3 DNA sequence: TGTGCCAGCAGCGTTGGGGCCAACGTCCTGACTTTC. It yields the protein CASSVGANVLTF. The chain joins TRBV5-5 to TRBJ2-6; D call uncertain. Between the trimmed V and J ends, which lost 4 bases and 3 bases, there was a span of 2 bases. This CDR3 is built from 12 residues. The germline V gene encodes CDR1 SGHKS and CDR2 YYEKEE (reference sequence).

This clonotype occurred many times. The chain recombines TRBV9 with TRBJ2-1; D may be TRBD2 (5 bases). The CDR3 runs to 15 residues. Per the germline V gene, CDR1 is SGDLS and CDR2 is YYNGEE. Trimming took 0 bases from V and 8 from J, leaving 15 bases between them. As DNA, the CDR3 is TGTGCCAGCAGCGTAGCGAGAGGTAGCGTCTATGAGCAGTTCTTC. This sequence encodes CASSVARGSVYEQFF.

Many counts were recorded for this clonotype. This chain connects TRBV5-6 to TRBJ2-6, with D hard to call. V was shortened by 0 bases and J by 1 base, with 8 bases between the two germline ends. This CDR3 has 16 residues. CDR1 SGHDT and CDR2 YYEEEE come from the germline V gene. CDR3 region: CASSLGLQSGANVLTF. CDR3 nucleotide sequence: TGTGCCAGCAGCTTGGGTTTACAGTCTGGGGCCAACGTCCTGACTTTC.

This clonotype was detected ten times or more. The chain has TRBV13 and TRBJ2-7, with D possibly matching TRBD2 (5 bases). Trimming took 4 bases from V and 6 from J, leaving 22 bases between them. The CDR3 sequence is 16 residues long. Germline V gene sequence: CDR1 PRHDT, CDR2 FYEKMQ (reference sequence). CDR3 in amino acids: CASSSTSGYPEGEQYF. For the CDR3, the DNA is TGTGCCAGCAGCTCCACCTCAGGTTACCCAGAGGGCGAGCAGTACTTC.

At least ten counts were recorded for this clonotype. V gene TRBV14 combines with J gene TRBJ1-1, with 8 bases that match TRBD1. Trimming at V came to 4 bases and at J to 6 bases, leaving 4 bases not matched to a gene. Looked up from germline, CDR1 is SGHDN and CDR2 is FVKESK. The CDR3 totals 13 residues. The CDR3 loop is CASSPTGVAEAFF. In nucleotides, the CDR3 is TGTGCCAGCAGCCCGACAGGGGTGGCTGAAGCTTTCTTT.

This clonotype showed up many times. CDR3 DNA: TGTGCCAGCAGACCCGGGCACGGGGGGTCCGGAGATACGCAGTATTTT. This gives the protein CASRPGHGGSGDTQYF. The chain combines TRBV6-6 with TRBJ2-3; TRBD2 matches at 7 bases. Germline V gene lookup returns CDR1 MNHNY and CDR2 SVGAGI (reference sequence). With 6 bases clipped from V and 5 bases from J, the junction kept 14 bases outside the gene matches. The CDR3 runs 16 residues.

This clonotype was counted at least ten times. J is TRBJ2-1 and V is TRBV7-2; 10 bases agree with TRBD2. Looked up from germline, CDR1 is SGHTA and CDR2 is FQGNSA. Trimming at V came to 5 bases and at J to 6 bases, leaving 13 bases not matched to a gene. The CDR3 contains 17 residues. The CDR3 DNA reads as TGTGCCAGCAGCAAAAGTCCCTCGGCTAGCGGGGGCAATGAGCAGTTCTTC. Amino acid sequence: CASSKSPSASGGNEQFF. Supplemented by reference TRBV7-2 and TRBJ2-1, the full variable domain reads GAGVSQSPSNKVTEKGKDVELRCDPISGHTALYWYRQSLGQGLEFLIYFQGNSAPDKSGLPSDRFSAERTGGSVSTLTIQRTQQEDSAVYLCASSKSPSASGGNEQFFGPGTRLTVL.

This clonotype was detected a few times. V usage is TRBV4-1 and J usage is TRBJ2-7; D remains unclear. This CDR3 comprises 12 residues. The ends were cut back, 0 bases at V and 7 bases at J, with 7 bases in the middle. The germline V gene has CDR1 MGHRA and CDR2 YSYEKL. CDR3 amino acids: CASSQEIGEQYF. The CDR3 bases are TGCGCCAGCAGCCAAGAGATAGGAGAGCAGTACTTC.

In its sample, this clonotype was seen many times. The V call is TRBV10-3, the J call TRBJ1-2, with D perhaps TRBD1 (6 bases). The CDR3 is made up of 12 amino acids. Trimming cost V 3 bases and J 4 bases, with 6 bases left between them. Germline-derived CDR1 and CDR2 are ENHRY and SYGVKD. CDR3 sequence (DNA): TGTGCCATCAGTGAACAGGGCTATGGCTACACCTTC. It encodes CAISEQGYGYTF.

V and J are TRBV20-1 and TRBJ2-3; weak D call: TRBD2 (7 bases). This CDR3 is 16 amino acids long. Trimming removed 3 bases from V and 5 bases from J, with 21 bases in between. Germline CDR1 and CDR2: DFQATT and SNEGSKA (reference sequence). The CDR3 is CSASSLGGAGGDTQYF. The CDR3 coding sequence is TGCAGTGCTAGTAGTTTAGGGGGGGCCGGAGGAGATACGCAGTATTTT.

This clonotype was seen at least ten times. CDR3 in amino acids: CASSLRPRDEQFF. DNA for the CDR3: TGTGCCAGCAGTTTAAGGCCCCGCGATGAGCAGTTCTTC. This rearrangement joins TRBV12-3 or TRBV12-4 to TRBJ2-1; D call uncertain. Trimming took off 2 bases at V and 8 bases at J, with 10 bases between the two ends. The CDR3 runs 13 residues.

This clonotype was picked up many times. This chain links TRBV28 with TRBJ2-4, with 9 bases matching TRBD2. Germline CDR1 and CDR2: MDHEN and SYDVKM. This CDR3 has 14 residues. The junction had 5 bases not matched to a gene; V was cut back by 8 bases and J by 3 bases. The CDR3 coding sequence is TGTGCCAGCTCGCTAGCGGGGAGCAAAAACATTCAGTACTTC. Translated: CASSLAGSKNIQYF.

This clonotype was seen a few times. The V and J genes are TRBV27 and TRBJ1-2; tentative D call: TRBD1 (5 bases). V dropped 0 bases and J dropped 7 bases, with 15 bases sitting between them. The CDR3 runs to 15 residues. Per the germline V gene, CDR1 is MNHEY and CDR2 is SMNVEV (reference sequence). CDR3 sequence: CASSLSFALGAGYTF. CDR3 DNA: TGTGCCAGCAGTTTATCGTTTGCCCTTGGGGCTGGCTACACCTTC.

Many counts were recorded for this clonotype. The chain couples TRBV7-8 to TRBJ2-3; D gene unclear. Germline V gives CDR1 SGHVS, CDR2 FQNEAQ. This CDR3 is 13 amino acids long. The germline V and J ends were trimmed by 4 bases and 0 bases, with 5 bases remaining between them. The CDR3 region is CASSSSSTDTQYF. The CDR3 DNA follows: TGTGCCAGCAGCTCTTCTAGCACAGATACGCAGTATTTT.

This clonotype has a handful of counts. This rearrangement joins TRBV29-1 to TRBJ1-6; unclear D gene. The germline CDR1 and CDR2 sequences are SQVTM and ANQGSEA. The CDR3 sequence is 12 residues long. The V end was cut by 5 bases, the J end by 8 bases, with 10 bases between. The CDR3, as DNA: TGCAGCGTTATCCACGCGGATTCACCCCTCCACTTT. Translation gives CSVIHADSPLHF. The full variable domain, with the rest looked up from reference TRBV29-1 and TRBJ1-6, is SAVISQKPSRDICQRGTSLTIQCQVDSQVTMMFWYRQQPGQSLTLIATANQGSEATYESGFVIDKFPISRPNLTFSTLTVSNMSPEDSSIYLCSVIHADSPLHFGNGTRLTVT.

By its share, this clonotype is large. The rearrangement links TRBV18 to TRBJ1-3, with unresolved D. Looked up from germline, CDR1 is KGHSH and CDR2 is LQKENI. The CDR3 is 18 amino acids. V lost 2 bases to trimming and J lost 0 bases, with 17 bases between them. The CDR3 nucleotides are TGTGCCAGCTCACCAAGGCAGGAAAGGCCCCTCTCTGGAAACACCATATATTTT. Translation: CASSPRQERPLSGNTIYF.

This clonotype was observed many times. The V and J genes are TRBV28 and TRBJ2-5; D might be TRBD1 or TRBD2, each matching 5 bases. The length of the CDR3 is 13 residues. Between the trimmed V and J ends, which lost 8 bases and 5 bases, there was a span of 15 bases. Germline V gene sequence: CDR1 MDHEN, CDR2 SYDVKM. CDR3 region: CASGGMGLETQYF. The CDR3 DNA follows: TGTGCCAGCGGGGGAATGGGGCTGGAGACCCAGTACTTC.

This clonotype was detected ten times or more. J is TRBJ2-1 and V is TRBV2; the D gene is possibly TRBD1 (7 bases). The V gene's germline CDR1 is SNHLY and CDR2 FYNNEI. This CDR3 spans 14 amino acids. V was shortened by 7 bases and J by 7 bases, with 17 bases between the two germline ends. The CDR3 DNA is TGTGCCAGCAAGGTGGAGGGGGCTGTTAATGAGCAGTTCTTC. Encoded protein: CASKVEGAVNEQFF.

This clonotype has ten or more counts. The CDR3 sequence: CASSSRAPDTQYF. CDR3 nucleotides: TGTGCCAGCAGCTCCCGAGCCCCAGATACGCAGTATTTT. The chain is built from TRBV11-2 and TRBJ2-3; D is unclear. Germline V gene lookup returns CDR1 SGHAT and CDR2 FQNNGV. V was pared by 4 bases and J by 4 bases, with 9 bases between. CDR3 length: 13 amino acids.

The chain recombines TRBV11-2 with TRBJ2-2; D might be TRBD2 (5 bases). CDR3 length equals 15 residues. Trimming stripped 1 base from V and 4 bases from J, with 10 bases between. CDR1 and CDR2 from the germline V gene are SGHAT and FQNNGV. DNA for the CDR3: TGTGCCAGCAGCTTAGGGGGTCGGGGCACCGGGGAGCTGTTTTTT. Translated: CASSLGGRGTGELFF.

In its sample, this clonotype was seen a few times. The chain has TRBV20-1 and TRBJ1-6; 8 positions match TRBD1. The trim removed 1 base at V and 9 bases at J, leaving 11 bases unmatched. The CDR3 totals 16 residues. CDR1 DFQATT and CDR2 SNEGSKA come from the germline V gene (reference sequence). CDR3 in amino acids: CSARVQETGVISPLHF. CDR3 nucleotide sequence: TGCAGTGCTAGAGTTCAAGAGACAGGGGTAATTTCACCCCTCCACTTT.

This clonotype appeared a few times. This chain uses TRBV7-9 with TRBJ2-1; D unresolved. Germline V gene data show CDR1 as SEHNR and CDR2 as FQNEAQ (reference sequence). The CDR3 sequence is 16 residues long. Trimming pared 5 bases from V and 0 bases from J, leaving 14 bases between. The CDR3, as DNA: TGTGCCAGCAGCCTAGAAGGGCCCAGCTCCTACAATGAGCAGTTCTTC. Translating it yields CASSLEGPSSYNEQFF.

This clonotype was seen many times. The V and J genes are TRBV5-1 and TRBJ2-1, with 12 bases identical to TRBD2. The CDR3 is 14 residues long. Germline CDR1 is SGHRS and CDR2 is YFSETQ. Trimming cost V 3 bases and J 7 bases; bases outside gene matches: 2. DNA of the CDR3: TGCGCCAGCAGCTGGACTAGCGGGGCGAATGAGCAGTTCTTC. Residues: CASSWTSGANEQFF.